Listed here are 27 T cell receptor beta chains from one sample, sequenced in a study of OX40 agonist ivuxolimab in advanced cancers. The repertoire was sequenced with immunoSEQ multiplex PCR; TCRdb's copy has only in-frame clones and lacks some. Of 70,000 to 95,000 clones in the sample, 91% were seen once. Source: CD4+ or CD8+ T cells sorted from blood, taken in a trial of the OX40 agonist ivuxolimab. The receptors were gathered from an adult with an advanced solid tumor such as melanoma, head and neck, liver or kidney cancer.

The chain has TRBV6-5 and TRBJ1-1, with TRBD1 identical over 7 bases. The CDR3 is 12 residues long. Trimming took 4 bases from V and 11 from J; bases not matched to a gene: 7. Germline CDR1 reads MNHEY; CDR2 reads SVGAGI. The CDR3 spells CASSFRQGEAFF. The DNA for the CDR3 is TGTGCCAGCAGTTTTCGACAGGGTGAGGCTTTCTTT.

This chain links TRBV5-1 with TRBJ2-5, with D perhaps TRBD2 (5 bases). V shed 2 bases and J shed 0 bases, with 14 bases lying between them. CDR1 is SGHRS and CDR2 is YFSETQ in the germline V gene. The CDR3 has 16 residues. In DNA form, the CDR3 reads TGCGCCAGCAGCTTCGGGGAGCTATGGTACCAAGAGACCCAGTACTTC. Residues: CASSFGELWYQETQYF.

The chain employs TRBV19 and TRBJ2-3, with 10 bases aligning to TRBD2. Germline V gene sequence: CDR1 LNHDA, CDR2 SQIVND (reference sequence). CDR3 length: 16 amino acids. J lost 4 bases, V lost 3 bases, and 7 bases had no gene match. The CDR3 DNA reads as TGTGCCAGTAGTATGGGGCTAGCGGGAGTGTCAGATACGCAGTATTTT. It yields the protein CASSMGLAGVSDTQYF.

The CDR3, as DNA: TGTGCCAGCAGTCCTAGCGGAGGCACAGATACGCAGTATTTT. Translated, it gives CASSPSGGTDTQYF. The V and J genes are TRBV6-4 and TRBJ2-3, with 7 bases aligning to TRBD2. Trimming removed 5 bases from V and 1 base from J; junction bases left unmatched: 3. CDR3 length: 14 amino acids. Germline loops: CDR1 MRHNA, CDR2 SNTAGT.

This clone was seen only once. V usage is TRBV4-2 and J usage is TRBJ1-2; TRBD1 is a possible D gene (5 bases). Germline values: CDR1 LGHNA, CDR2 YNFKEQ. V was cut by 0 bases and J by 4 bases, with 15 bases left in between. This CDR3 is built from 16 residues. CDR3 nucleotide sequence: TGTGCCAGCAGCCAAGATCCGGACACGACCTCCTATGGCTACACCTTC. Translation gives CASSQDPDTTSYGYTF.

The genes are TRBV6-5 and TRBJ2-3; D possibly matches TRBD1 or TRBD2 (6 bases each). V was cut by 8 bases and J by 6 bases, with 18 bases left in between. The germline V gene has CDR1 MNHEY and CDR2 SVGAGI. CDR3 length: 14 amino acids. CDR3 protein: CASRLGGLQDTQYF. The CDR3 coding sequence is TGTGCCAGCCGGCTCGGGGGCCTTCAGGATACGCAGTATTTT.

The rearrangement links TRBV4-2 to TRBJ2-1, with 10 positions matching TRBD2. Germline loops: CDR1 LGHNA, CDR2 YNFKEQ. The CDR3 loop spans 16 amino acids. The V and J ends lost 0 bases and 4 bases, in that order; junction bases with no gene match: 3. CDR3 DNA sequence: TGTGCCAGCAGCCAAGATCTAGCGGGAGCTTACAATGAGCAGTTCTTC. Translated, it gives CASSQDLAGAYNEQFF.

The rearrangement links TRBV28 to TRBJ2-1; no firm D call. CDR1 and CDR2 from the germline V gene are MDHEN and SYDVKM. The germline V and J ends were trimmed by 3 bases and 9 bases, with 6 bases remaining between them. This CDR3 region has 11 residues. The CDR3 bases are TGTGCCAGCAGTTTCCGAGGTGAGCAGTTCTTC. This gives the protein CASSFRGEQFF. The variable domain in full, completed from reference TRBV28 and TRBJ2-1, reads DVKVTQSSRYLVKRTGEKVFLECVQDMDHENMFWYRQDPGLGLRLIYFSYDVKMKEKGDIPEGYSVSREKKERFSLILESASTNQTSMYLCASSFRGEQFFGPGTRLTVL.

The chain joins TRBV4-2 to TRBJ2-7, with D possibly matching TRBD2 (6 bases). Germline V gives CDR1 LGHNA, CDR2 YNFKEQ. CDR3 length: 15 amino acids. The V end was cut by 1 base, the J end by 3 bases, with 13 bases between. The CDR3 sequence: CASSQAVAAYYEQYF. The CDR3 nucleotides are TGTGCCAGCAGCCAAGCCGTAGCGGCTTACTACGAGCAGTACTTC.

V is TRBV5-1 and J is TRBJ2-1, with TRBD2 identical over 8 bases. Per the germline V gene, CDR1 is SGHRS and CDR2 is YFSETQ. CDR3 length equals 13 residues. V was clipped by 5 bases and J by 9 bases; unmatched bases: 7. In DNA, the CDR3 is TGCGCCAGCAGTCAAGTTACTAGCGGTGAGCAGTTCTTC. The encoded protein is CASSQVTSGEQFF. The whole variable domain, remainder taken from reference TRBV5-1 and TRBJ2-1, is KAGVTQTPRYLIKTRGQQVTLSCSPISGHRSVSWYQQTPGQGLQFLFEYFSETQRNKGNFPGRFSGRQFSNSRSEMNVSTLELGDSALYLCASSQVTSGEQFFGPGTRLTVL.

Comments on this clone: Sequence at one end of the junction differs from germline and may be a read error. The chain has TRBV11-2 and TRBJ2-7; D gene uncertain. CDR3 length equals 15 residues. The germline gives CDR1 SGHAT, CDR2 FQNNGV. This CDR3 is CASSFSTSFGYGQYF. DNA of the CDR3: TGTGCCAGCAGTTTTAGCACATCATTTGGGTACGGGCAGTACTTC. Full variable domain (remainder filled in from reference TRBV11-2 and TRBJ2-7): EAGVAQSPRYKIIEKRQSVAFWCNPISGHATLYWYQQILGQGPKLLIQFQNNGVVDDSQLPKDRFSAERLKGVDSTLKIQPAKLEDSAVYLCASSFSTSFGYGQYFGPGTRLTVT.

In DNA, the CDR3 is TGTGCCTGCGACGCAAACTACGAGCAGTACTTC. As protein: CACDANYEQYF. The gene calls are TRBV30 and TRBJ2-7; D is ambiguous. This CDR3 region has 11 residues. Germline-derived CDR1 and CDR2 are GTSNPN and SVGIG (reference sequence). Trimming pared 6 bases from V and 3 bases from J, leaving 9 bases between. The entire variable domain, with the rest obtained from reference TRBV30 and TRBJ2-7, is as follows: SQTIHQWPATLVQPVGSPLSLECTVEGTSNPNLYWYRQAAGRGLQLLFYSVGIGQISSEVPQNLSASRPQDRQFILSSKKLLLSDSGFYLCACDANYEQYFGPGTRLTVT.

The V gene is TRBV5-1, the J gene TRBJ2-1; no firm D call. The germline gives CDR1 SGHRS, CDR2 YFSETQ. CDR3 length equals 14 residues. Trimming stripped 0 bases from V and 9 bases from J, with 13 bases between. The DNA for the CDR3 is TGCGCCAGCAGCTTGGGAAATGTCCCGGGTGAGCAGTTCTTC. Amino acid sequence: CASSLGNVPGEQFF.

The V gene is TRBV2, the J gene TRBJ2-1; 9 bases align to TRBD1. V trimming: 6 bases; J trimming: 3 bases; junction bases outside the gene matches: 9. This CDR3 has 16 residues. In germline, CDR1 is SNHLY, CDR2 FYNNEI. The CDR3 DNA sequence: TGTGCCAGCAGCCAGACGACAGGGGGTTTCTACAATGAGCAGTTCTTC. Translated, it gives CASSQTTGGFYNEQFF. The full variable domain, in which reference TRBV2 and TRBJ2-1 provide the parts outside the CDR3, is EPEVTQTPSHQVTQMGQEVILRCVPISNHLYFYWYRQILGQKVEFLVSFYNNEISEKSEIFDDQFSVERPDGSNFTLKIRSTKLEDSAMYFCASSQTTGGFYNEQFFGPGTRLTVL.

V gene TRBV19 combines with J gene TRBJ1-2; D ambiguous. V dropped 3 bases and J dropped 0 bases, with 11 bases sitting between them. The CDR3 sequence is 15 residues long. Germline V gene lookup returns CDR1 LNHDA and CDR2 SQIVND (reference sequence). CDR3 in DNA: TGTGCCAGTAGTATTATGGCGGAAGCTAACTATGGCTACACCTTC. Its translation: CASSIMAEANYGYTF.

This sequence joins TRBV19 and TRBJ1-5; TRBD1 matches 7 bases. Per the germline V gene, CDR1 is LNHDA and CDR2 is SQIVND (reference sequence). The CDR3 has 13 amino acids. V lost 6 bases and J lost 8; bases outside the gene matches: 7. CDR3 sequence reads: CASSAQGLEPQHF. The CDR3 region has the DNA TGTGCCAGTAGCGCACAGGGGCTGGAGCCCCAGCATTTT.

V usage is TRBV6-6 and J usage is TRBJ2-7, with D possibly TRBD2 on 6 matching bases. CDR3 length: 16 residues. In germline, CDR1 is MNHNY, CDR2 SVGAGI (reference sequence). Trimming left V 6 bases short and J 2 bases short, with 20 bases between. The CDR3 coding sequence is TGTGCCAGCAGACCCCCCGGGACTGTTGTTCCCTACGAGCAGTACTTC. This codes for CASRPPGTVVPYEQYF.

There are a few counts of this clone. The V and J genes are TRBV30 and TRBJ2-6; D gene ambiguous. Per the germline V gene, CDR1 is GTSNPN and CDR2 is SVGIG (reference sequence). V was clipped by 0 bases and J by 4 bases, with 7 bases between them. The CDR3 is 14 amino acids. The DNA of the CDR3 is TGTGCCTGGAGTGTTGGCCCAGGGGCCAACGTCCTGACTTTC. Protein product: CAWSVGPGANVLTF.

This chain connects TRBV29-1 to TRBJ1-3; 9 positions agree with TRBD1. The CDR3 spans 14 residues. The V gene's germline CDR1 is SQVTM and CDR2 ANQGSEA. With V trimmed by 4 bases and J by 6 bases, 7 bases remained unmatched. The CDR3 DNA reads TGCAGCGTTGGAACAGGGGGCAACACAAACACCATATATTTT. Translated: CSVGTGGNTNTIYF.

A word on this clone: At one end, the junction sequence differs from germline, possibly due to a read error. The CDR3 loop is CVSSYWGQNEKLFF. In DNA, the CDR3 is TGTGTCAGCAGTTATTGGGGGCAGAATGAAAAACTGTTTTTT. This chain joins TRBV6-5 and TRBJ1-4; possible D gene TRBD1, 6 bases. Germline V gene data show CDR1 as MNHEY and CDR2 as SVGAGI. The CDR3 loop spans 14 amino acids.

The rearrangement joins TRBV7-6 to TRBJ2-7; 11 nucleotides agree with TRBD2. CDR1 and CDR2 from the germline V gene are SGHVS and FNYEAQ. Trimming at V came to 6 bases and at J to 4 bases, leaving 8 bases not matched to a gene. This CDR3 spans 15 amino acids. CDR3 region: CASSLNLAGGYEQYF. DNA of the CDR3: TGTGCCAGCAGTCTTAACCTAGCGGGAGGATACGAGCAGTACTTC.

The CDR3 DNA reads as TGTGCCAGCAGAAACTTAGGGGGCACTGAAGCTTTCTTT. It yields the protein CASRNLGGTEAFF. This chain connects TRBV2 to TRBJ1-1; tentative D call: TRBD1 (6 bases). Trimming cost V 6 bases and J 4 bases, with 12 bases left between them. Germline V CDR1 and CDR2: SNHLY, FYNNEI. CDR3 length: 13 amino acids.

This clone was detected only once. This rearrangement joins TRBV7-6 to TRBJ2-7; D perhaps matches TRBD1 (6 bases). CDR3 length equals 14 residues. Germline CDR1 and CDR2: SGHVS and FNYEAQ. V gave up 5 bases and J gave up 2 bases, with 13 bases separating them. Here the CDR3 reads CASSAPNRAYEQYF. The CDR3 region has the DNA TGTGCCAGCAGCGCCCCCAACAGGGCCTACGAGCAGTACTTC.

The chain has TRBV28 and TRBJ2-7; 8 bases agree with TRBD1. CDR3 length: 15 residues. V trimming: 2 bases; J trimming: 8 bases; junction bases outside the gene matches: 11. CDR1 is MDHEN and CDR2 is SYDVKM in the germline V gene. CDR3 sequence (DNA): TGTGCCAGCAGTTTAGGGGGACCCGGCAGGGGGCAGCAGTACTTC. Its protein product is CASSLGGPGRGQQYF. Looking up the rest from reference TRBV28 and TRBJ2-7 gives the full variable domain: DVKVTQSSRYLVKRTGEKVFLECVQDMDHENMFWYRQDPGLGLRLIYFSYDVKMKEKGDIPEGYSVSREKKERFSLILESASTNQTSMYLCASSLGGPGRGQQYFGPGTRLTVT.

The genes are TRBV27 and TRBJ2-7; 11 bases are shared with TRBD2. The junction had 7 bases not matched to a gene; V was cut back by 3 bases and J by 6 bases. Germline CDR1 is MNHEY and CDR2 is SMNVEV (reference sequence). The CDR3 sequence is 15 residues long. The CDR3 loop is CASSFGLAGGGEQYF. The CDR3 DNA reads as TGTGCCAGCAGTTTCGGGCTAGCGGGAGGTGGCGAGCAGTACTTC.

The V gene is TRBV10-1, the J gene TRBJ2-5; D is undetermined. The CDR3 contains 13 residues. The germline V gene has CDR1 WNHNN and CDR2 SYGVQD (reference sequence). Trimming took 6 bases from V and 1 from J, leaving 9 bases between them. The DNA for the CDR3 is TGCGCCAGCAGCCCCGGTATCCAAGAGACCCAGTACTTC. Its protein is CASSPGIQETQYF.

This clone has a single count. The rearrangement joins TRBV27 to TRBJ1-2, with no clear D. Trimming took off 0 bases at V and 4 bases at J, with 15 bases between the two ends. The germline gives CDR1 MNHEY, CDR2 SMNVEV (reference sequence). This CDR3 is built from 16 residues. CDR3 sequence: CASSLSSPELRYGYTF. The CDR3 region has the DNA TGTGCCAGCAGTTTATCGAGTCCCGAACTGCGCTATGGCTACACCTTC.